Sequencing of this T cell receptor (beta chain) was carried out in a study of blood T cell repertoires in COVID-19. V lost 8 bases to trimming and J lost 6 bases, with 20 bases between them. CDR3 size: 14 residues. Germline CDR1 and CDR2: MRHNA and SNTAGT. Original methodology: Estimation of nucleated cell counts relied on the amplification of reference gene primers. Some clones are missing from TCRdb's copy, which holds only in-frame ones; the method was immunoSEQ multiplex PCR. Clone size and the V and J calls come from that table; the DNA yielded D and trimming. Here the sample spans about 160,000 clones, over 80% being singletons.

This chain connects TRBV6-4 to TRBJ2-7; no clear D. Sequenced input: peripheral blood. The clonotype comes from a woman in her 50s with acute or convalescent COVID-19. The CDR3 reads CASSPIHGASEQYF. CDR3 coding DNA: TGTGCCAGCTCCCCGATTCACGGAGCCAGCGAGCAGTACTTC.